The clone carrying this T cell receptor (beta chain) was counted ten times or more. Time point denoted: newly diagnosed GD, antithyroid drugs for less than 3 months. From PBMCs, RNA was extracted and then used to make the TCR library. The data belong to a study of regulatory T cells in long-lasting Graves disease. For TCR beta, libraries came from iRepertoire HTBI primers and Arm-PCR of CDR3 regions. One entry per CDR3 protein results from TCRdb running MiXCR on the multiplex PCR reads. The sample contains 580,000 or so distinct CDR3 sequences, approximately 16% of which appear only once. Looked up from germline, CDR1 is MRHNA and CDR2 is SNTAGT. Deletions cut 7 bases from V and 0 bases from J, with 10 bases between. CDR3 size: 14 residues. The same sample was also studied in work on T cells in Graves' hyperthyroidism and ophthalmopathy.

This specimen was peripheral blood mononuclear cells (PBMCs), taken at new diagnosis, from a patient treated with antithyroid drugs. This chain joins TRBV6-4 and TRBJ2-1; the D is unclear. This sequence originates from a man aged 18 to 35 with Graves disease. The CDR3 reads CASTDSGSYNEQFF. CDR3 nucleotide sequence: TGTGCCAGCACCGACTCCGGCTCCTACAATGAGCAGTTCTTC.